The clone carrying this T cell receptor (beta chain) was recorded many times. These data are taken from a study of T-cell reconstitution after alpha-beta-depleted transplantation in children. Germline V lookup: CDR1 SGHTA, CDR2 FQGNSA. V lost 2 bases, J lost 4 bases, and 9 bases lay in between. This CDR3 comprises 13 residues. Unique molecular identifiers were used in preparing the TCRbeta library. TCRdb reprocessed the PCR reads with MiXCR, giving one entry per CDR3 protein. The sample shows 200,000 to 250,000 distinct CDR3 sequences, about 9.6% of them seen only once. The clonotype comes from a human donor who donated a stem cell graft to a child with SCID. The source material was PBMCs from the stem cell graft donor, sampled from the stem cell graft. The chain uses TRBV7-2 and TRBJ2-7; D call uncertain. CDR3: CASSLWVSYEQYF. The CDR3 DNA sequence: TGTGCCAGCAGCTTATGGGTCTCGTACGAGCAGTACTTC. The full variable domain, completed using reference TRBV7-2 and TRBJ2-7, is GAGVSQSPSNKVTEKGKDVELRCDPISGHTALYWYRQSLGQGLEFLIYFQGNSAPDKSGLPSDRFSAERTGGSVSTLTIQRTQQEDSAVYLCASSLWVSYEQYFGPGTRLTVT.